Listed below are T cell receptor beta chains from one sample, sequenced in a study of blood T cell repertoires in COVID-19. The data were produced by immunoSEQ multiplex PCR, yet TCRdb's version contains in-frame clones alone and is incomplete. Of around 100,000 clones in the sample, 70% to 80% are singletons; the top ten hold over 10%. The sequencing input was peripheral blood. Receptor source: a woman in her sixties or seventies with acute or convalescent COVID-19. Both conserved end residues are part of each CDR3. Fields, in order: D gene, clone size, CDR3 length, J gene, V gene, CDR3 DNA, CDR3 protein. The D gene is left open where the match is weak. For some rows the clone size is stated as once, few or many, or as a class when expanded; others skip it.

d_call: NA; clone_size: NA; cdr3_length: 14; j_call: TRBJ1-6; v_call: TRBV7-8; cdr3_nt: TGTGCCAGCACCGTGAGCTCCTATAATTCACCCCTCCACTTT; cdr3_aa: CASTVSSYNSPLHF
d_call: NA; clone_size: NA; cdr3_length: 12; j_call: TRBJ2-3; v_call: TRBV5-1; cdr3_nt: TGCGCCAGCAGCTTCCCCCCTATTACGCAGTATTTT; cdr3_aa: CASSFPPITQYF
d_call: NA; clone_size: NA; cdr3_length: 18; j_call: TRBJ2-6; v_call: TRBV5-1; cdr3_nt: TGCGCCAGCAGCTTACCCGGGGTTGGAAACTCTGGGGCCAACGTCCTGACTTTC; cdr3_aa: CASSLPGVGNSGANVLTF
d_call: NA; clone_size: NA; cdr3_length: 14; j_call: TRBJ1-2; v_call: TRBV6-5; cdr3_nt: TGTGCCAGCAGTTATAAACCTACCGCTGGTGGCTACACCTTC; cdr3_aa: CASSYKPTAGGYTF
d_call: TRBD1; clone_size: NA; cdr3_length: 14; j_call: TRBJ1-5; v_call: TRBV30; cdr3_nt: TGTGCCTGGAGCCAGGACAGGGGGCCTCAGCCCCAGCATTTT; cdr3_aa: CAWSQDRGPQPQHF
d_call: TRBD2; clone_size: few; cdr3_length: 17; j_call: TRBJ2-3; v_call: TRBV7-2; cdr3_nt: TGTGCCAGCAGCTTAGCGCGAACTAGCGGTTACACAGATACGCAGTATTTT; cdr3_aa: CASSLARTSGYTDTQYF
d_call: NA; clone_size: once; cdr3_length: 14; j_call: TRBJ2-5; v_call: TRBV7-2; cdr3_nt: TGTGCCAGCAGCTTCCAGGGGCTCCAAGAGACCCAGTACTTC; cdr3_aa: CASSFQGLQETQYF
d_call: NA; clone_size: NA; cdr3_length: 16; j_call: TRBJ1-3; v_call: TRBV30; cdr3_nt: TGTGCCTGGAGTGACGGTCCCCCGTACTCTGGAAACACCATATATTTT; cdr3_aa: CAWSDGPPYSGNTIYF
d_call: TRBD1; clone_size: once; cdr3_length: 14; j_call: TRBJ1-1; v_call: TRBV28; cdr3_nt: TGTGCCAGCAGCGCACAGGGGGCGAACACTGAAGCTTTCTTT; cdr3_aa: CASSAQGANTEAFF
d_call: NA; clone_size: NA; cdr3_length: 13; j_call: TRBJ2-7; v_call: TRBV19; cdr3_nt: TGTGCCAGTAGTATAGATAACAGGGACGAGCAGTACTTC; cdr3_aa: CASSIDNRDEQYF
d_call: NA; clone_size: few; cdr3_length: 12; j_call: TRBJ1-1; v_call: TRBV3-1/TRBV3-2; cdr3_nt: TGTGCCAGCAGCAGGGGCTTCACTGAAGCTTTCTTT; cdr3_aa: CASSRGFTEAFF
d_call: TRBD1; clone_size: NA; cdr3_length: 16; j_call: TRBJ2-7; v_call: TRBV6-5; cdr3_nt: TGTGCCAGCAGTTCCACTACCGGGACAGGGATTTACGAGCAGTACTTC; cdr3_aa: CASSSTTGTGIYEQYF
d_call: NA; clone_size: NA; cdr3_length: 13; j_call: TRBJ2-7; v_call: TRBV6-5; cdr3_nt: TGTGCCAGCATTCTGACAGCCCTCTCCGAGCAGTACTTC; cdr3_aa: CASILTALSEQYF
d_call: TRBD1; clone_size: NA; cdr3_length: 16; j_call: TRBJ2-3; v_call: TRBV7-2; cdr3_nt: TGTGCCAGCAGCCTCGGACAGGGGGCGAGCACAGATACGCAGTATTTT; cdr3_aa: CASSLGQGASTDTQYF
d_call: NA; clone_size: NA; cdr3_length: 11; j_call: TRBJ2-5; v_call: TRBV7-9; cdr3_nt: TGTGCCAGCAGCTTCGGAGAGACCCAGTACTTC; cdr3_aa: CASSFGETQYF
d_call: TRBD1; clone_size: NA; cdr3_length: 16; j_call: TRBJ1-2; v_call: TRBV18; cdr3_nt: TGTGCCAGCTCAATACAGGGACAGGGGGCAGCCTATGGCTACACCTTC; cdr3_aa: CASSIQGQGAAYGYTF
d_call: NA; clone_size: once; cdr3_length: 13; j_call: TRBJ1-1; v_call: TRBV5-1; cdr3_nt: TGCGCCAGCAGCCCGCGGATAAGCACTGAAGCTTTCTTT; cdr3_aa: CASSPRISTEAFF
d_call: NA; clone_size: NA; cdr3_length: 13; j_call: TRBJ1-2; v_call: TRBV10-3; cdr3_nt: TGTGCCATCAGTGTCGAAGAGAACTATGGCTACACCTTC; cdr3_aa: CAISVEENYGYTF
d_call: NA; clone_size: NA; cdr3_length: 12; j_call: TRBJ2-5; v_call: TRBV19; cdr3_nt: TGTGCCAGTAGTCAGGTCCAAGAGACCCAGTACTTC; cdr3_aa: CASSQVQETQYF
d_call: TRBD1; clone_size: NA; cdr3_length: 14; j_call: TRBJ2-3; v_call: TRBV5-6; cdr3_nt: TGTGCCAGCAGCTTCGGGACAGGGGTGGATACGCAGTATTTT; cdr3_aa: CASSFGTGVDTQYF
d_call: NA; clone_size: NA; cdr3_length: 17; j_call: TRBJ2-2; v_call: TRBV21-1; cdr3_nt: TGTGCCAGCAGCAAACGGGTTGACAGGGGCCCGAACGGGGAGCTGTTTTTT; cdr3_aa: CASSKRVDRGPNGELFF
d_call: NA; clone_size: few; cdr3_length: 16; j_call: TRBJ1-2; v_call: TRBV5-6; cdr3_nt: TGTGCCAGCAGCTTGGACATTCGATCAGCTAACTATGGCTACACCTTC; cdr3_aa: CASSLDIRSANYGYTF
d_call: TRBD1; clone_size: few; cdr3_length: 15; j_call: TRBJ1-5; v_call: TRBV5-1; cdr3_nt: TGCGCCAGCAGCCTCGGGACAGGCGGAAATCAGCCCCAGCATTTT; cdr3_aa: CASSLGTGGNQPQHF
d_call: TRBD2; clone_size: NA; cdr3_length: 15; j_call: TRBJ2-3; v_call: TRBV2; cdr3_nt: TGTGCCAGCAACGGACTAGCGGGGGGCACAGATACGCAGTATTTT; cdr3_aa: CASNGLAGGTDTQYF
d_call: TRBD1; clone_size: NA; cdr3_length: 13; j_call: TRBJ1-1; v_call: TRBV6-5; cdr3_nt: TGTGCCAGCAGCCCGACAGGGGACACTGAAGCTTTCTTT; cdr3_aa: CASSPTGDTEAFF
d_call: TRBD2; clone_size: NA; cdr3_length: 14; j_call: TRBJ2-1; v_call: TRBV30; cdr3_nt: TGTGCCTGGGGACTAGCGGGCGACTACAATGAGCAGTTCTTC; cdr3_aa: CAWGLAGDYNEQFF
d_call: TRBD1; clone_size: NA; cdr3_length: 16; j_call: TRBJ2-3; v_call: TRBV3-1/TRBV3-2; cdr3_nt: TGTGCCAGCAGCCAAGTCGACAGGGGGCCCGGCGATACGCAGTATTTT; cdr3_aa: CASSQVDRGPGDTQYF
d_call: NA; clone_size: NA; cdr3_length: 13; j_call: TRBJ2-2; v_call: TRBV7-8; cdr3_nt: TGTGCCAGCAGCTTAGACAGCACCGGGGAGCTGTTTTTT; cdr3_aa: CASSLDSTGELFF
d_call: NA; clone_size: NA; cdr3_length: 16; j_call: TRBJ1-3; v_call: TRBV5-4; cdr3_nt: TGTGCCAGCAGCTGGTACTCCGGGACTGCTGGAAACACCATATATTTT; cdr3_aa: CASSWYSGTAGNTIYF
d_call: NA; clone_size: once; cdr3_length: 15; j_call: TRBJ2-6; v_call: TRBV29-1; cdr3_nt: TGCAGCGTTGAAGCAGGAAACTCTGGGGCCAACGTCCTGACTTTC; cdr3_aa: CSVEAGNSGANVLTF
d_call: NA; clone_size: once; cdr3_length: 14; j_call: TRBJ1-5; v_call: TRBV19; cdr3_nt: TGTGCCAGTAGTCTCCCGGGGGGCAATCAGCCCCAGCATTTT; cdr3_aa: CASSLPGGNQPQHF
d_call: NA; clone_size: once; cdr3_length: 13; j_call: TRBJ2-3; v_call: TRBV30; cdr3_nt: TGTGCCTCCGCGGGGATAAGCACAGATACGCAGTATTTT; cdr3_aa: CASAGISTDTQYF
d_call: NA; clone_size: NA; cdr3_length: 14; j_call: TRBJ2-2; v_call: TRBV19; cdr3_nt: TGTGCCAGCCGGACACGATCGAACACCGGGGAGCTGTTTTTT; cdr3_aa: CASRTRSNTGELFF
d_call: NA; clone_size: few; cdr3_length: 13; j_call: TRBJ1-1; v_call: TRBV14; cdr3_nt: TGTGCCAGCAGCCCGCGGGGAGGGACTGAAGCTTTCTTT; cdr3_aa: CASSPRGGTEAFF
d_call: NA; clone_size: NA; cdr3_length: 12; j_call: TRBJ1-1; v_call: TRBV20-1; cdr3_nt: TGCAGTGCTAGTAACTTGAACACTGAAGCTTTCTTT; cdr3_aa: CSASNLNTEAFF
d_call: TRBD1; clone_size: NA; cdr3_length: 16; j_call: TRBJ1-1; v_call: TRBV5-1; cdr3_nt: TGCGCCAGCAGCCCCCGACAGGGAAACGGGAACACTGAAGCTTTCTTT; cdr3_aa: CASSPRQGNGNTEAFF
d_call: NA; clone_size: NA; cdr3_length: 16; j_call: TRBJ1-2; v_call: TRBV4-1; cdr3_nt: TGCGCCAGCAGCCAAGAAGAAGGAGGCAGGGGCCATGGCTACACCTTC; cdr3_aa: CASSQEEGGRGHGYTF
d_call: NA; clone_size: NA; cdr3_length: 12; j_call: TRBJ2-7; v_call: TRBV6-5; cdr3_nt: TGTGCCAGCAGATCGATGAGGGGGGAGCAGTACTTC; cdr3_aa: CASRSMRGEQYF
d_call: TRBD1; clone_size: NA; cdr3_length: 14; j_call: TRBJ2-7; v_call: TRBV5-1; cdr3_nt: TGCGCCAGCAGCAGGGGACAGCCCTCCTACGAGCAGTACTTC; cdr3_aa: CASSRGQPSYEQYF
d_call: TRBD1; clone_size: NA; cdr3_length: 15; j_call: TRBJ1-5; v_call: TRBV28; cdr3_nt: TGTGCCAGCGGAACAGGGGGGGATGGCAATCAGCCCCAGCATTTT; cdr3_aa: CASGTGGDGNQPQHF
d_call: TRBD1; clone_size: NA; cdr3_length: 15; j_call: TRBJ2-1; v_call: TRBV3-1/TRBV3-2; cdr3_nt: TGTGCCAGCAGCCAGCGGGACAGGGGGCCCAATGAGCAGTTCTTC; cdr3_aa: CASSQRDRGPNEQFF
d_call: NA; clone_size: NA; cdr3_length: 13; j_call: TRBJ1-1; v_call: TRBV9; cdr3_nt: TGTGCCAGCAGCGATCCGAGGGGCGGGGGAGCTTTCTTT; cdr3_aa: CASSDPRGGGAFF
d_call: TRBD1; clone_size: many; cdr3_length: 13; j_call: TRBJ1-5; v_call: TRBV6-5; cdr3_nt: TGTGCCAGCAGGACAGGGGGTGGGCAGCCCCAGCATTTT; cdr3_aa: CASRTGGGQPQHF
d_call: TRBD1; clone_size: NA; cdr3_length: 14; j_call: TRBJ1-3; v_call: TRBV7-9; cdr3_nt: TGTGCCAGCAGCACGACAGGGTCTGGAAACACCATATATTTT; cdr3_aa: CASSTTGSGNTIYF
d_call: NA; clone_size: NA; cdr3_length: 13; j_call: TRBJ1-5; v_call: TRBV7-2; cdr3_nt: TGTGCCAGCAGCTTGGACTTCCTTGCGCCCCAGCATTTT; cdr3_aa: CASSLDFLAPQHF
d_call: NA; clone_size: NA; cdr3_length: 13; j_call: TRBJ2-3; v_call: TRBV4-1; cdr3_nt: TGCGCCAGCAGCCAACAGACAGAGTATACGCAGTATTTT; cdr3_aa: CASSQQTEYTQYF
d_call: TRBD1; clone_size: NA; cdr3_length: 13; j_call: TRBJ1-6; v_call: TRBV30; cdr3_nt: TGTGCCTGGGGGGGACAGGGGGATTCACCCCTCCACTTT; cdr3_aa: CAWGGQGDSPLHF
d_call: TRBD1; clone_size: NA; cdr3_length: 15; j_call: TRBJ1-4; v_call: TRBV5-4; cdr3_nt: TGTGCCAGCAGCTTGGACAGGGGAGCTAATGAAAAACTGTTTTTT; cdr3_aa: CASSLDRGANEKLFF
d_call: NA; clone_size: NA; cdr3_length: 15; j_call: TRBJ2-2; v_call: TRBV19; cdr3_nt: TGTGCCAGTAGTAGTCTACAGGGGAACACCGGGGAGCTGTTTTTT; cdr3_aa: CASSSLQGNTGELFF
d_call: NA; clone_size: NA; cdr3_length: 14; j_call: TRBJ1-5; v_call: TRBV6-5; cdr3_nt: TGTGCCAGCATGGGCCAGGGCCGAAATCAGCCCCAGCATTTT; cdr3_aa: CASMGQGRNQPQHF
d_call: TRBD1; clone_size: NA; cdr3_length: 15; j_call: TRBJ1-6; v_call: TRBV7-2; cdr3_nt: TGTGCCAGCAGCATCTCGGGACAGGAGGATTCACCCCTCCACTTT; cdr3_aa: CASSISGQEDSPLHF
d_call: TRBD2; clone_size: NA; cdr3_length: 13; j_call: TRBJ2-3; v_call: TRBV12-3/TRBV12-4; cdr3_nt: TGTGCCAGCAGTAGCGGGGGCACAGATACGCAGTATTTT; cdr3_aa: CASSSGGTDTQYF
d_call: NA; clone_size: NA; cdr3_length: 13; j_call: TRBJ1-5; v_call: TRBV25-1; cdr3_nt: TGTGCCAGCAGTGAACAGGGCAATCAGCCCCAGCATTTT; cdr3_aa: CASSEQGNQPQHF
d_call: TRBD2; clone_size: NA; cdr3_length: 15; j_call: TRBJ2-3; v_call: TRBV4-1; cdr3_nt: TGCGCCAGCAGCCCTCAGCGGGGGTACACAGATACGCAGTATTTT; cdr3_aa: CASSPQRGYTDTQYF
d_call: TRBD2; clone_size: NA; cdr3_length: 20; j_call: TRBJ2-2; v_call: TRBV10-2; cdr3_nt: TGCGCCAGCAGTGAGTTACCAACCTGGGTTGCGGGGGTTAACACCGGGGAGCTGTTTTTT; cdr3_aa: CASSELPTWVAGVNTGELFF